This record looks at one T cell receptor beta chain sequence and its context. The ends were cut back, 3 bases at V and 6 bases at J, with 15 bases in the middle. Germline V CDR1 and CDR2: SNHLY, FYNNEI. The CDR3 length is 14 residues. This record comes from a study of tumor-infiltrating lymphocytes in primary liver carcinoma. Starting from 500 ng of total RNA, TCR beta cDNA was produced with a primer in the constant region. What produced the TCR beta libraries was three nested multiplex PCR rounds using slightly modified ARM-PCR. The study ran its first two PCR rounds for around 10 cycles each, using TRBV1-TRBV30 forward primers and a C-beta reverse primer. TCRdb ran MiXCR on the multiplex PCR reads and lists one entry per CDR3 protein. This table holds some 110,000 distinct CDR3 sequences, around 64% found once. DNA and RNA were both co-extracted from around 20-30 mg of bulk tissue that had not been sorted. Per tumor, sampling covered five separate regions.

Sequenced input: liver tumor tissue from sampling region 3. Documented subset: tumor region T3, left-lateral pole. The genes are TRBV2 and TRBJ2-7; tentatively, D is TRBD2 (6 bases). The clonotype was recovered from a woman aged 60-70 years with primary liver carcinoma and hepatitis B virus infection. CDR3 loop: CASSEIGRRGEQYF. CDR3 DNA: TGTGCCAGCAGTGAGATAGGGAGGAGAGGCGAGCAGTACTTC.